The 19 T cell receptor beta chains listed next were all sequenced from one sample in a study of blood T cell repertoires in COVID-19. Produced via immunoSEQ multiplex PCR; TCRdb's table is partial and in-frame only. The sample lists around 260,000 clones; approximately 84% were seen once. The sample comprised peripheral blood. Every receptor here comes from a person between 70 and 80 years old with COVID-19, enrolled during active disease.

V is TRBV5-1 and J is TRBJ1-1, with a tentative D call TRBD1 (6 bases). Germline V gene lookup returns CDR1 SGHRS and CDR2 YFSETQ. The ends were cut back, 5 bases at V and 1 base at J, with 15 bases in the middle. The CDR3 loop spans 15 amino acids. DNA for the CDR3: TGCGCCAGCAGTTCTGACGGACAGAAGAACACTGAAGCTTTCTTT. Residues: CASSSDGQKNTEAFF.

This rearrangement joins TRBV5-1 to TRBJ2-7; TRBD1 agrees at 7 bases. CDR3 size: 14 residues. With 4 bases clipped from V and 1 base from J, the junction kept 5 bases outside the gene matches. Looked up from germline, CDR1 is SGHRS and CDR2 is YFSETQ. The CDR3 protein is CASSMTGPSYEQYF. The CDR3, as DNA: TGCGCCAGCAGCATGACAGGGCCTTCCTACGAGCAGTACTTC.

The genes are TRBV7-3 and TRBJ1-6, with a possible D match to TRBD1 (6 bases). This CDR3 is 16 amino acids long. The germline V gene has CDR1 SGHTA and CDR2 FQGTGA. V lost 5 bases and J lost 13, with 24 bases in between. The CDR3 loop reads CASSLTGPQQGSPLHF. Written as DNA, the CDR3 is TGTGCCAGCAGCCTCACCGGACCCCAACAGGGTTCGCCCCTCCACTTT.

The V gene is TRBV4-3, the J gene TRBJ2-7; 9 nucleotides agree with TRBD1. The CDR3 is 17 amino acids. V shed 0 bases, J shed 4 bases, and the junction held 10 bases outside the gene matches. Germline V gene data show CDR1 as LGHNA and CDR2 as YSLEER. The CDR3 is CASSQDVAGQGRYEQYF. Written as DNA, the CDR3 is TGCGCCAGCAGCCAAGACGTCGCGGGACAGGGTCGTTACGAGCAGTACTTC.

The CDR3 spells CASSLVQGKTEAFF. The CDR3 region has the DNA TGCGCCAGCAGCTTGGTACAGGGCAAGACTGAAGCTTTCTTT. The J gene is TRBJ1-1, the V gene TRBV5-1; possible D gene TRBD1, 6 bases. The germline V and J ends were trimmed by 0 bases and 5 bases, with 11 bases remaining between them. CDR1 SGHRS and CDR2 YFSETQ come from the germline V gene. The CDR3 is 14 amino acids.

This chain connects TRBV28 to TRBJ2-5; D call uncertain. Trimming cost V 2 bases and J 0 bases, with 4 bases left between them. In germline, CDR1 is MDHEN, CDR2 SYDVKM. The CDR3 is made up of 13 amino acids. The CDR3: CASSLQNQETQYF. Here the CDR3 DNA reads TGTGCCAGCAGTTTACAAAACCAAGAGACCCAGTACTTC.

This chain uses TRBV15 with TRBJ2-5, with TRBD2 matching 7 bases. The CDR3 sequence is 14 residues long. V gave up 1 base and J gave up 5 bases; unmatched junction bases: 4. Germline CDR1 LNHNV, CDR2 YYDKDF (reference sequence). DNA for the CDR3: TGTGCCACCAGCAGAGTAGCTAGCGGTGAGACCCAGTACTTC. This gives the protein CATSRVASGETQYF.

The CDR3 loop reads CASGKGGESNQPQHF. CDR3 coding DNA: TGTGCCAGCGGTAAGGGAGGCGAAAGCAATCAGCCCCAGCATTTT. This sequence joins TRBV7-9 and TRBJ1-5; D is unclear. Per germline, CDR1 SEHNR and CDR2 FQNEAQ (reference sequence). Trimming removed 8 bases from V and 1 base from J, with 15 bases in between. The CDR3 is 15 amino acids.

The chain employs TRBV6-6 and TRBJ1-5; TRBD1 matches at 9 bases. The V segment lost 8 bases and the J segment 1 base; nucleotides outside the gene matches: 3. This CDR3 region has 14 residues. CDR1 and CDR2 from the germline V gene are MNHNY and SVGAGI (reference sequence). Here the CDR3 DNA reads TGTGCCAGCCAGGGACAGGGAAGCAATCAGCCCCAGCATTTT. Residues: CASQGQGSNQPQHF.

This chain uses TRBV6-5 with TRBJ1-3; 7 positions agree with TRBD1. The junction had 4 bases not matched to a gene; V was cut back by 5 bases and J by 3 bases. The length of the CDR3 is 14 residues. CDR1 and CDR2 (germline): MNHEY, SVGAGI. The CDR3 DNA reads TGTGCCAGCAGTCTCCGACAGGGTGGAAACACCATATATTTT. Its protein is CASSLRQGGNTIYF.

This sequence joins TRBV9 and TRBJ1-6; D ambiguous. The CDR3 sequence is 16 residues long. Germline assignment: CDR1 SGDLS and CDR2 YYNGEE. V was cut by 7 bases and J by 6 bases, with 20 bases left in between. The CDR3 spells CASSRQALTLNSPLHF. Written as DNA, the CDR3 is TGTGCCAGCTCTCGGCAGGCGCTGACGCTTAATTCACCCCTCCACTTT.

The chain is built from TRBV4-3 and TRBJ2-3; no clear D. The V end was cut by 4 bases, the J end by 2 bases, with 7 bases between. There are 13 residues in the CDR3. CDR1 LGHNA and CDR2 YSLEER come from the germline V gene. The CDR3 sequence is CASSPEHTDTQYF. The DNA of the CDR3 is TGCGCCAGCAGCCCCGAGCACACAGATACGCAGTATTTT.

The CDR3 here is CASSREGPGQGLNTEAFF. The CDR3 DNA sequence: TGTGCCAGCAGTCGCGAAGGCCCCGGACAGGGTCTGAACACTGAAGCTTTCTTT. The chain links TRBV7-9 to TRBJ1-1, with 8 positions matching TRBD1. The CDR3 is made up of 18 amino acids. Germline V gives CDR1 SEHNR, CDR2 FQNEAQ (reference sequence). V gave up 6 bases and J gave up 0 bases; unmatched junction bases: 15.

V is TRBV4-3 and J is TRBJ2-5; TRBD2 might be the D (6 bases). Trimming pared 4 bases from V and 1 base from J, leaving 13 bases between. This CDR3 is built from 15 residues. From germline, CDR1 is LGHNA and CDR2 YSLEER. The DNA for the CDR3 is TGCGCCAGCAGCCCTTCAGCGGGCCCCCAAGAGACCCAGTACTTC. It yields the protein CASSPSAGPQETQYF.

The rearrangement joins TRBV15 to TRBJ1-5; weak D call: TRBD1 (6 bases). V was shortened by 5 bases and J by 2 bases, with 13 bases between the two germline ends. The length of the CDR3 is 15 residues. The germline V gene encodes CDR1 LNHNV and CDR2 YYDKDF (reference sequence). The CDR3 coding sequence is TGTGCCACCAGCCAGACAGGTAGGGGCAATCAGCCCCAGCATTTT. The encoded protein is CATSQTGRGNQPQHF.

The chain recombines TRBV15 with TRBJ1-5, with 7 bases aligning to TRBD1. Germline values: CDR1 LNHNV, CDR2 YYDKDF (reference sequence). V dropped 3 bases and J dropped 2; count of bases not matched to a gene: 4. The CDR3 contains 15 residues. This CDR3 is CATSRTGYGNQPQHF. The CDR3 DNA is TGTGCCACCAGCAGGACAGGGTACGGCAATCAGCCCCAGCATTTT.

CDR3 in amino acids: CASRRGTGINQPQHF. The CDR3, as DNA: TGTGCCAGTAGAAGGGGGACAGGGATAAATCAGCCCCAGCATTTT. The rearrangement links TRBV19 to TRBJ1-5; 9 bases are shared with TRBD1. The V segment lost 6 bases and the J segment 4 bases; nucleotides outside the gene matches: 7. The germline CDR1 and CDR2 sequences are LNHDA and SQIVND (reference sequence). This CDR3 has 15 residues.

This clone was picked up one time. The J gene is TRBJ2-3, the V gene TRBV6-5; 7 bases agree with TRBD1. The CDR3 has 14 residues. V was pared by 5 bases and J by 3 bases, with 5 bases of the junction left unmatched. Germline values: CDR1 MNHEY, CDR2 SVGAGI. The CDR3: CASSPGQITDTQYF. CDR3 DNA: TGTGCCAGCAGTCCGGGACAGATAACAGATACGCAGTATTTT.

The chain links TRBV5-1 to TRBJ1-5; 9 bases match TRBD1. The CDR3 covers 14 residues. V lost 4 bases and J lost 5; bases outside the gene matches: 4. The germline V gene encodes CDR1 SGHRS and CDR2 YFSETQ. The chain's CDR3 is CASSATGGDQPQHF. CDR3 DNA sequence: TGCGCCAGCAGCGCCACAGGGGGCGATCAGCCCCAGCATTTT. Variable domain in full (rest from reference TRBV5-1 and TRBJ1-5): KAGVTQTPRYLIKTRGQQVTLSCSPISGHRSVSWYQQTPGQGLQFLFEYFSETQRNKGNFPGRFSGRQFSNSRSEMNVSTLELGDSALYLCASSATGGDQPQHFGDGTRLSIL.